This passage covers 18 T cell receptor beta chains from one sample sequenced in a study of identical twins. TCRdb re-derived calls from the 5' RACE reads in MiXCR, one entry per CDR3 protein. This sample carries approximately 620,000 distinct CDR3 sequences, around 8.6% of them seen once, and the ten largest clones take around 0.98%. Another study also made use of these data, one on yellow fever vaccine responses in identical twins.

The sample taken for sequencing was PBMCs. The receptors shown here come from a woman aged 18 to 35 in good health.

This clonotype was picked up a small number of times. This chain connects TRBV12-3 or TRBV12-4 to TRBJ1-1; D ambiguous. The CDR3 sequence is 16 residues long. The V end lost 5 bases, the J end lost 1 base, and 17 bases lay between the germline ends. CDR3 in DNA: TGTGCCAGCAGTGGCGCCCGTGGGTCGGGGAACACTGAAGCTTTCTTT. Its translation: CASSGARGSGNTEAFF.

This clonotype came up a few times. Written as DNA, the CDR3 is TGCAGCGTTGAACGCTGGGCTAGCGGGCTCGGGGGGGGGGACTTTTACGAGCAGTACTTC. Its translation is CSVERWASGLGGGDFYEQYF. The chain combines TRBV29-1 with TRBJ2-7; 8 bases are shared with TRBD2. V gave up 2 bases and J gave up 4 bases; unmatched junction bases: 25. Germline CDR1 reads SQVTM; CDR2 reads ANQGSEA. CDR3 size: 20 residues.

This clonotype was seen at least ten times. The chain recombines TRBV20-1 with TRBJ2-5, with 9 bases matching TRBD2. V gave up 1 base and J gave up 0 bases; unmatched junction bases: 6. The CDR3 length is 16 residues. Germline V lookup: CDR1 DFQATT, CDR2 SNEGSKA (reference sequence). The CDR3 loop is CSARALLAGNQETQYF. CDR3 nucleotide sequence: TGCAGTGCTAGAGCGCTTCTAGCGGGGAACCAAGAGACCCAGTACTTC.

This clonotype was counted ten times or more. The CDR3 coding sequence is TGTGCCAGCAGCTTAGTTAGCGGGGCTCGGAATGAGCAGTTCTTC. It yields the protein CASSLVSGARNEQFF. The chain uses TRBV11-3 and TRBJ2-1; 8 bases align to TRBD2. CDR3 length: 15 amino acids. V was pared by 1 base and J by 7 bases, with 6 bases of the junction left unmatched. The V gene's germline CDR1 is SGHNT and CDR2 YENEEA. Together with reference TRBV11-3 and TRBJ2-1, the CDR3 gives the full variable domain: EAGVVQSPRYKIIEKKQPVAFWCNPISGHNTLYWYLQNLGQGPELLIRYENEEAVDDSQLPKDRFSAERLKGVDSTLKIQPAELGDSAVYLCASSLVSGARNEQFFGPGTRLTVL.

This clonotype was recorded a few times. The chain combines TRBV29-1 with TRBJ2-1, with unresolved D. The V end was cut by 2 bases, the J end by 10 bases, with 12 bases between. CDR1 and CDR2 from the germline V gene are SQVTM and ANQGSEA. The CDR3 has 12 residues. The CDR3 DNA is TGCAGCGTTGAAATGTCGTTCTGGGAGCAGTTCTTC. This translates into CSVEMSFWEQFF.

This clonotype was seen only a few times. The chain has TRBV29-1 and TRBJ2-7; D is uncertain. Trimming cost V 4 bases and J 3 bases, with 10 bases left between them. The CDR3 has 12 residues. Germline V gene lookup returns CDR1 SQVTM and CDR2 ANQGSEA. The CDR3 bases are TGCAGCGTTGGATACGCAAGCTACGAGCAGTACTTC. Encoded protein: CSVGYASYEQYF.

This clonotype was recorded only once. CDR3 region: CSARGIGRTLIQETQYF. In DNA form, the CDR3 reads TGCAGTGCTAGAGGGATCGGGAGGACCTTAATTCAAGAGACCCAGTACTTC. The chain uses TRBV20-1 and TRBJ2-5, with 7 nucleotides matching TRBD2. This CDR3 has 17 amino acids. Germline loops: CDR1 DFQATT, CDR2 SNEGSKA (reference sequence). Germline trimming cut 1 base from V and 2 bases from J; bases unmatched to any gene: 13.

This clonotype was counted at least ten times. This CDR3 reads CATSDGQSYEQYF. CDR3 nucleotides: TGTGCCACCAGTGATGGACAGTCCTACGAGCAGTACTTC. The gene calls are TRBV24-1 and TRBJ2-7; D is possibly TRBD1 (6 bases). CDR1 is KGHDR and CDR2 is SFDVKD in the germline V gene. This CDR3 is built from 13 residues. With 3 bases removed from V and 1 base from J, the gap between germline ends came to 6 bases.

This clonotype occurred many times. The V gene is TRBV10-3, the J gene TRBJ1-2; maybe TRBD1 (6 bases). CDR3 length equals 15 residues. V lost 6 bases, J lost 1 base, and 15 bases lay in between. Germline values: CDR1 ENHRY, CDR2 SYGVKD. This CDR3 reads CAISPEEGHNYGYTF. Written as DNA, the CDR3 is TGTGCCATCAGCCCCGAGGAGGGACATAACTATGGCTACACCTTC.

The chain is built from TRBV24-1 and TRBJ2-1, with a possible D match to TRBD1 (5 bases). Germline lookup yields CDR1 KGHDR and CDR2 SFDVKD. V lost 0 bases and J 5 bases, leaving 10 bases between the germline ends. CDR3 length equals 15 residues. The CDR3 sequence: CATSDLEQEHNEQFF. The CDR3 DNA reads TGTGCCACCAGTGATTTGGAACAGGAACACAATGAGCAGTTCTTC.

This clonotype was counted between two and nine times. The CDR3 DNA is TGTGCCAGCAGCTTAGAGCGAGGGGAGCTGTTTTTT. It is translated as CASSLERGELFF. This chain links TRBV7-9 with TRBJ2-2, with D uncertain. Germline V lookup: CDR1 SEHNR, CDR2 FQNEAQ (reference sequence). V lost 1 base to trimming and J lost 8 bases, with 5 bases between them. This CDR3 is built from 12 residues.

This clonotype was observed at least ten times. V gene TRBV5-1 combines with J gene TRBJ1-4, with TRBD1 identical over 10 bases. Germline CDR1 SGHRS, CDR2 YFSETQ. The length of the CDR3 is 15 residues. Trimming cost V 3 bases and J 4 bases; bases outside gene matches: 3. The CDR3 is CASSWDRGSNEKLFF. The CDR3 DNA sequence: TGCGCCAGCAGCTGGGACAGGGGAAGTAATGAAAAACTGTTTTTT.

This clonotype was counted many times. The chain recombines TRBV20-1 with TRBJ2-3; 15 bases fit TRBD2. From germline, CDR1 is DFQATT and CDR2 SNEGSKA (reference sequence). This CDR3 has 17 residues. The trim removed 6 bases at V and 1 base at J, leaving 8 bases unmatched. In DNA, the CDR3 is TGCAGTGCGGAAGGACTAGCGGGAGGGGGAGGCACAGATACGCAGTATTTT. Encoded protein: CSAEGLAGGGGTDTQYF.

The rearrangement links TRBV9 to TRBJ2-7; D may be TRBD1 or TRBD2 (6 bases each). This CDR3 contains 14 residues. Germline-derived CDR1 and CDR2 are SGDLS and YYNGEE. Between the trimmed V and J ends, which lost 2 bases and 6 bases, there was a span of 15 bases. The CDR3 region is CASSVGGGTSEQYF. As DNA, the CDR3 is TGTGCCAGCAGCGTTGGAGGGGGTACGAGCGAGCAGTACTTC.

There are many counts of this clonotype. The chain joins TRBV7-8 to TRBJ2-1, with D uncertain. The V and J ends lost 2 bases and 10 bases respectively, with 6 bases between them. This CDR3 has 11 amino acids. The V gene's germline CDR1 is SGHVS and CDR2 FQNEAQ. The CDR3 nucleotides read TGTGCCAGCAGCTTAAATACAGAGCAGTTCTTC. Translating gives CASSLNTEQFF.

This clonotype was seen a handful of times. This chain connects TRBV27 to TRBJ2-7; D gene unclear. The CDR3 is made up of 11 amino acids. V lost 10 bases and J 3 bases, leaving 10 bases between the germline ends. Germline CDR1 and CDR2: MNHEY and SMNVEV (reference sequence). CDR3 sequence: CANSDGYEQYF. DNA of the CDR3: TGTGCCAACTCGGACGGCTACGAGCAGTACTTC.

In its sample, this clonotype was seen a few times. The V and J genes are TRBV4-3 and TRBJ2-1; D perhaps matches TRBD2 (5 bases). This CDR3 comprises 15 residues. The V gene lost 8 bases and the J gene lost 0 bases, with 14 bases spanning the gap. The germline CDR1 and CDR2 sequences are LGHNA and YSLEER. This CDR3 is CASRRTQSSYNEQFF. The CDR3 DNA sequence: TGCGCCAGCCGCAGGACTCAGAGCTCCTACAATGAGCAGTTCTTC.

The chain recombines TRBV6-2 or TRBV6-3 with TRBJ2-2; 12 positions agree with TRBD2. The CDR3 length is 19 residues. Losses at the gene ends were 5 bases for V and 4 bases for J; bases not matched to a gene: 14. Germline V gene sequence: CDR1 MNHEY, CDR2 SVGEGT. The CDR3 is CASSLTYGRTSGTTGELFF. The DNA of the CDR3 is TGTGCCAGCAGTCTAACTTACGGACGGACTAGCGGGACCACCGGGGAGCTGTTTTTT.